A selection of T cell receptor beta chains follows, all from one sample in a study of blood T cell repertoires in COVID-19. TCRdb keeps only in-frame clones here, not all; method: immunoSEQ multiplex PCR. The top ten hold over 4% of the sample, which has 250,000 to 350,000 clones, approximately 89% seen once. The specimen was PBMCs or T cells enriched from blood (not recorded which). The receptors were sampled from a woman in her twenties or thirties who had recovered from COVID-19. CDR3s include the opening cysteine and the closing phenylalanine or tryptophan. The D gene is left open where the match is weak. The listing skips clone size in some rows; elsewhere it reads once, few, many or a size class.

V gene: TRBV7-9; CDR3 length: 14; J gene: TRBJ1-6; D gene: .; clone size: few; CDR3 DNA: TGTGCCAGCAGCTTAGAACAGTATAATTCACCCCTCCACTTT; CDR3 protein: CASSLEQYNSPLHF
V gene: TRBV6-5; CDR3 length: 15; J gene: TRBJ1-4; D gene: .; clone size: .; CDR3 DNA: TGTGCCAGCAGAGAGATCAGGGTCGGGGGTGAAAAACTGTTTTTT; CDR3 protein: CASREIRVGGEKLFF
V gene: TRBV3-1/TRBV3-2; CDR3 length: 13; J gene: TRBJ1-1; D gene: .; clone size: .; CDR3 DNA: TGTGCCAGCCAAGGACATCGGGTTCCTGAAGCTTTCTTT; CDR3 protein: CASQGHRVPEAFF
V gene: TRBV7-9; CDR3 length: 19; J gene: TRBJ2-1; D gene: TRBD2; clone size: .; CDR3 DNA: TGTGCCAGCAGCTTGGGGACTAGCGGGGGCCCGAGCTCCTACAATGAGCAGTTCTTC; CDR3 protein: CASSLGTSGGPSSYNEQFF
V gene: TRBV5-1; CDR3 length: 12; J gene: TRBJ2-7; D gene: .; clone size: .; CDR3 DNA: TGCGCCAGCAGCTCGTCAGGGTACGAGCAGTACTTC; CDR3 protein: CASSSSGYEQYF
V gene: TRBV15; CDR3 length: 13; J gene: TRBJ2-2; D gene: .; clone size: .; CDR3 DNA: TGTGCCACCTGGGGGCGGGGGACCGGGGAGCTGTTTTTT; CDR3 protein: CATWGRGTGELFF
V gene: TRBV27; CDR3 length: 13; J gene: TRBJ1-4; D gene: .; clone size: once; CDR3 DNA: TGTGCCAGCAGTTTAAGCAGGGTTGAAAAACTGTTTTTT; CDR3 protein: CASSLSRVEKLFF
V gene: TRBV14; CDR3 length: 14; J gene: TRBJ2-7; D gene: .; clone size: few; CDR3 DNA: TGTGCCAGCAGCCTCCGGGACTCCCTCCCGTGGCAGTACTTC; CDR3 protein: CASSLRDSLPWQYF
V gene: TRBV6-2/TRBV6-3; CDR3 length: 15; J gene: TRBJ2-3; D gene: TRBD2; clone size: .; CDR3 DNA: TGTGCCAGCAGTTACGACGGGGGGGTGGCAGATACGCAGTATTTT; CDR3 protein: CASSYDGGVADTQYF
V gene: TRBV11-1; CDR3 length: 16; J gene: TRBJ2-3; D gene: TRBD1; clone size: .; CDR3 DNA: TGTGCCAGCAGCGCCCGACAGGGGATATACACAGATACGCAGTATTTT; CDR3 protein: CASSARQGIYTDTQYF
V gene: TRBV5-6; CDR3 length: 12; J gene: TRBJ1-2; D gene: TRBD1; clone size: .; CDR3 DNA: TGTGCCAGCAGCTTCGGACAGGGGGACTACACCTTC; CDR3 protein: CASSFGQGDYTF
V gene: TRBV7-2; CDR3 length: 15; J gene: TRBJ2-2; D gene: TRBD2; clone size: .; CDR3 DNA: TGTGCCAGCAGCTTACGAGCGGGGGGCACCGGGGAGCTGTTTTTT; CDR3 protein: CASSLRAGGTGELFF
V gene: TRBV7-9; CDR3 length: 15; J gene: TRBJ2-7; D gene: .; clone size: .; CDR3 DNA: TGTGCCAGCAGCTTAAGCGGATCTCGTTCGTCCGAGCAGTACTTC; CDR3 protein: CASSLSGSRSSEQYF
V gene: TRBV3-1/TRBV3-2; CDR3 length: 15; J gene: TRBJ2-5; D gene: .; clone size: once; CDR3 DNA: TGTGCCAGCAGCCAAGTCCCTGACCCCGGGGGGACCCAGTACTTC; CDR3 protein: CASSQVPDPGGTQYF
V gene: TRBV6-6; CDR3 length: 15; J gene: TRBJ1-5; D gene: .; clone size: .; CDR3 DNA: TGTGCCAGCAGGGGCCCGGGGGATAGCAATCAGCCCCAGCATTTT; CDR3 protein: CASRGPGDSNQPQHF
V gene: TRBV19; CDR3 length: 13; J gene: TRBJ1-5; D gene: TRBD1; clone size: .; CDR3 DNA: TGTGCCAGCTCGACAGGGGTTCGTCAGCCCCAGCATTTT; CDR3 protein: CASSTGVRQPQHF
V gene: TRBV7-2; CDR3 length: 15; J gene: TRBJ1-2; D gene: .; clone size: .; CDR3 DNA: TGTGCCAGCAGCTCTCCCGCAGAGACAAGCTATGGCTACACCTTC; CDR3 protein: CASSSPAETSYGYTF
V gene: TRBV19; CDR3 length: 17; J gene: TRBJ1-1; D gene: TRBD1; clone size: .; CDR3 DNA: TGTGCCAGTAGACCGCGGACAGGGGGGAAGACTAACACTGAAGCTTTCTTT; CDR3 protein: CASRPRTGGKTNTEAFF
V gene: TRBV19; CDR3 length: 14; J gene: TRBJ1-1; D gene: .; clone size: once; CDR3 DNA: TGTGCCAGTACGCGGGTATTGACCTCCGATCGGGCTTTCTTT; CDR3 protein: CASTRVLTSDRAFF
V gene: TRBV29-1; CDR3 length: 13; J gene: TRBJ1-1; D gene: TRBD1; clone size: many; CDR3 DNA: TGCAGCGTTGCAGGGGGGTTGACCACTGAAGCTTTCTTT; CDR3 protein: CSVAGGLTTEAFF